The clone carrying this TCR beta chain showed up just a few times. The antigen is unknown. The CDR3 contains 16 residues. Germline CDR1 is LNHDA and CDR2 is SQIVND (reference sequence). The ends were cut back, 3 bases at V and 1 base at J, with 13 bases in the middle. Primers for the PCR totalled 60 Vbeta and 13 Jbeta. TCRdb's table, derived via immunoSEQ multiplex PCR, lists solely in-frame clones and lacks some. The table records 68,000 or so clones, more than 80% of them present only once. This sample was included in a study of cytomegalovirus exposure and HLA in healthy donors. Study-level points and caveats: Rates of TCR association differed by HLA locus in a later analysis, with DRB1 highest and HLA-C lowest. Exclusion applied to some V segments, including TRBV6-2 and TRBV6-3, as they were indistinguishable. Across donors, most TCRs were seen rarely, yet some public ones were widespread. Researchers counted some 150 TCR beta chains as cytomegalovirus-associated.

The origin of this receptor is a human donor in good health. Sequenced sample: PBMCs. The rearrangement joins TRBV19 to TRBJ1-3, with D uncertain. CDR3 bases: TGTGCCAGTAGTATCGATACAGTACCGTCTGGAAACACCATATATTTT. Translating gives CASSIDTVPSGNTIYF.